This TCR beta chain was sequenced in a study of neurological immune-mediated disorders. General study findings and limits: The highest TCR clonal expansion occurred in HTLV-1-associated myelopathy; multiple sclerosis fell below healthy controls. The study found no CDR3 amino acid sequences shared by expanded clones across subjects, suggesting private repertoires in all groups.

Sample time point: longitudinal time-point 3. Stored at -80 C, 2 million PBMCs were the source of the unsorted libraries. This clonotype was picked up many times. What it binds is unknown. The V gene lost 2 bases and the J gene lost 7 bases, with 6 bases spanning the gap. From germline, CDR1 is ENHRY and CDR2 SYGVKD. The CDR3 sequence is 11 residues long. Each sequencing run yielded over 190 million TCR-beta sequences from 15-18 subjects. Via MiXCR, TCRdb re-called the 5' RACE reads, giving one row per CDR3 protein. This table holds tens of thousands of distinct CDR3 sequences, approximately 13% found once.

Material for sequencing was PBMCs. The rearrangement uses TRBV10-3 and TRBJ2-7, with D possibly TRBD2 on 6 matching bases. The receptor was isolated from a man in his thirties or forties in good health. DNA for the CDR3: TGTGCCATCAGTGAGGGACTAGAGCAGTACTTC. Amino acid sequence: CAISEGLEQYF.